The rows below give T cell receptor beta chains drawn from one sample of a study of shared T cell receptors in the human thymus. TCRdb's table, derived via immunoSEQ multiplex PCR, lists solely in-frame clones and lacks some. Of about 610,000 clones listed, more than 75% are singletons. In addition, the sample was reused for a study of human thymus T cells.

Material for sequencing was thymocytes. The receptors were gathered from a boy younger than two with a congenital heart defect. Each CDR3 is given with its conserved first and last residue. A D gene is named only where the DNA matches it firmly. Rows give clone size only sometimes, using once, few, many, or a class for an expanded clone.

abundance	v_gene	j_gene	d_gene	CDR3nt	CDR3aa
NA	TRBV5-1	TRBJ2-4	TRBD2	TGCGCCAGCAGCTCGACCGGGACTAGGAGTTTGAGGATTCAGTACTTC	CASSSTGTRSLRIQYF
NA	TRBV5-4	TRBJ2-7	NA	TGTGCCAGCAGCTTGGGTAGCGAATCCTACGAGCAGTACTTC	CASSLGSESYEQYF
NA	TRBV28	TRBJ2-5	TRBD2	TGTGCCAGCAGCCTGGGACTAGCAGTAGAGACCCAGTACTTC	CASSLGLAVETQYF
NA	TRBV27	TRBJ1-3	NA	TGTGCCAGCAGTTCTGGACGGAGGGGAAACACCATATATTTT	CASSSGRRGNTIYF
NA	TRBV4-1	TRBJ1-3	TRBD1	TGCGCCAGCCTCCCTGGGACAGGGCCGGGAAACACCATATATTTT	CASLPGTGPGNTIYF
NA	TRBV7-2	TRBJ2-3	TRBD2	TGTGCCAGCAGCACTCTAGCGGGAGTGGGCACAGATACGCAGTATTTT	CASSTLAGVGTDTQYF
NA	TRBV4-3	TRBJ2-1	NA	TGCGCCAGCACTAGGACGGGAAGCGGCGAGCAGTTCTTC	CASTRTGSGEQFF
NA	TRBV10-3	TRBJ2-3	TRBD2	TGTGCCATCAGGCCAAGTCTAGCGGGAGGCCAGTCAAGCACAGATACGCAGTATTTT	CAIRPSLAGGQSSTDTQYF
NA	TRBV4-3	TRBJ2-3	NA	TGCGCCAGCAGCCAAGATTTAAGGGGCACGACTTGGGGGTATTTT	CASSQDLRGTTWGYF
NA	TRBV6-1	TRBJ2-7	TRBD1	TGTGCCAGCAGTTCTTCCGGGACAGGGGACCACGAGCAGTACTTC	CASSSSGTGDHEQYF
NA	TRBV2	TRBJ2-2	NA	TGTGCCAGCAGTACCAAGGGGATTTCACACTCTTTAGGTCCCACCGACACCGGGGAGCTGTTTTTT	CASSTKGISHSLGPTDTGELFF
once	TRBV7-2	TRBJ1-1	NA	TGTGCCAGCAGCTTCGGGGGGCTTAGCACTGAAGCTTTCTTT	CASSFGGLSTEAFF
NA	TRBV28	TRBJ1-1	NA	TGTGCCAGCAGTCCCCCCCCCACATCCATGAACACTGAAGCTTTCTTT	CASSPPPTSMNTEAFF
NA	TRBV5-1	TRBJ2-7	TRBD2	TGCGCCAGCAGACTAGCGGGAGGAGACGAGCAGTACTTC	CASRLAGGDEQYF
NA	TRBV7-3	TRBJ2-2	NA	TGTGCCAGCAGCTTACTAGAGACCGGGGAGCTGTTTTTT	CASSLLETGELFF
NA	TRBV10-3	TRBJ2-3	NA	TGTGCCATCAGTGAGCGTAGCGAGGTAGATACGCAGTATTTT	CAISERSEVDTQYF
NA	TRBV19	TRBJ2-3	NA	TGTGCCAGTAGTATAGTCGGCACAGATACGCAGTATTTT	CASSIVGTDTQYF
NA	TRBV14	TRBJ2-7	TRBD2	TGTGCCAGCAGCCGAAAAACCGGGACTATACGCTACGAGCAGTACTTC	CASSRKTGTIRYEQYF
NA	TRBV21-1	TRBJ2-7	NA	TGTGCCAGCAGCAAAGTCACCCCGTTGGGCTATGGGCAGTACTTC	CASSKVTPLGYGQYF
NA	TRBV4-1	TRBJ2-2	TRBD2	TGCGCCAGCAGCCATCTCCTAGCGGGAGGTCACACCGGGGAGCTGTTTTTT	CASSHLLAGGHTGELFF
NA	TRBV5-5	TRBJ2-7	TRBD1	TGTGCCAGCAGCTTGCTAGGACAGGGGGCCTACGAGCAGTACTTC	CASSLLGQGAYEQYF
NA	TRBV28	TRBJ2-7	NA	TGTGCCAGCAGCTCGGGGGACTGGGCCCACGAGCAGTACTTC	CASSSGDWAHEQYF
NA	TRBV5-1	TRBJ2-2	NA	TGCGCCAGCAGCTTGGATTCCCAGGGAGGCACCGGGGAGCTGTTTTTT	CASSLDSQGGTGELFF
NA	TRBV2	TRBJ1-4	NA	TGTGCCAGCAGTGAAGGAACCCGCAGGGCAACTAATGAAAACCTGTTTTTT	CASSEGTRRATNENLFF
few	TRBV5-4	TRBJ2-1	TRBD2	TGTGCCAGCAGCTCTTCAAGCGGGGGATACAATGAGCAGTTCTTC	CASSSSSGGYNEQFF
NA	TRBV5-1	TRBJ2-1	NA	TGCGCCAGCAGCTTAGGCAGGGGGCTGGGCGGGAGGGGGAATGAGCAGTTCTTC	CASSLGRGLGGRGNEQFF
once	TRBV4-3	TRBJ2-7	NA	TGCGCCAGCAGCCAAGAAGGGAGGCCTGGGACGTTATCAACCTACGAGCAGTACTTC	CASSQEGRPGTLSTYEQYF
NA	TRBV6-5	TRBJ2-1	NA	TGTGCCAGCAGTTTCGAGAGCGGTGAGCAGTTCTTC	CASSFESGEQFF
few	TRBV4-2	TRBJ2-7	TRBD2	TGTGCCAGCAGCCAAGGAGCGGGAGGCCCCTCCTACGAGCAGTACTTC	CASSQGAGGPSYEQYF
NA	TRBV10-3	TRBJ2-3	NA	TGTGCCATCAGTGAGTCTAAAGATACGCAGTATTTT	CAISESKDTQYF
NA	TRBV10-3	TRBJ1-2	NA	TGTGCCATCCCCCGGCACGGACTATCGGGCTACACCTTC	CAIPRHGLSGYTF
NA	TRBV5-4	TRBJ2-3	NA	TGTGCCAGCAGCCAGGACCAGGGGCAGTATTTT	CASSQDQGQYF
NA	TRBV7-9	TRBJ1-5	TRBD1	TGTGCCAGCAGCCCAGGGACAGGGGGCTCGATTAATCAGCCCCAGCATTTT	CASSPGTGGSINQPQHF
NA	TRBV28	TRBJ2-4	TRBD1	TGTGCCAGCACCCCTCGAGGGGGCGCAAACGGCAAAAACATTCAGTACTTC	CASTPRGGANGKNIQYF
NA	TRBV29-1	TRBJ2-1	TRBD2	TGCAGCGTTGACTTTCACGAGGGACTAGAGATGAATGAGCAGTTCTTC	CSVDFHEGLEMNEQFF
NA	TRBV16	TRBJ2-1	NA	TGTGCCAGCAGCCAATCGTGGGACTGTCACAATGAGCAGTTCTTC	CASSQSWDCHNEQFF
few	TRBV19	TRBJ1-4	NA	TGTGCCAGTAGACAGGGATCTGAAAAACTGTTTTTT	CASRQGSEKLFF
NA	TRBV14	TRBJ1-1	NA	TGTGCCAGCAGCCAAGATGAGATGGGAGGGAACACTGAAGCTTTCTTT	CASSQDEMGGNTEAFF
once	TRBV7-9	TRBJ2-1	TRBD2	TGTGCCAGCAGCTTAAAGGCGGGGGATTCCTACAATGAGCAGTTCTTC	CASSLKAGDSYNEQFF
NA	TRBV18	TRBJ2-2	NA	TGTGCCAGCTACGGGTTCGCCAGGGAGAACACCGGGGAGCTGTTTTTT	CASYGFARENTGELFF
NA	TRBV28	TRBJ1-1	TRBD1	TGTGCCAGCAGACGGAAGGGACAGGGAAAAACTGAAGCTTTCTTT	CASRRKGQGKTEAFF
NA	TRBV7-9	TRBJ2-3	NA	TGTGCCAGCAGCGTTAGAGGAGAGGGAAGTCGGCGGGCAACGGATACGCAGTATTTT	CASSVRGEGSRRATDTQYF
NA	TRBV7-9	TRBJ2-1	NA	TGTGCCAGCAGCCCAGGAGGTTACAATGAGCAGTTCTTC	CASSPGGYNEQFF
NA	TRBV7-9	TRBJ1-1	NA	TGTGCCAGCAGCATCCTGGGCAGGGCGTTCAACACTGAAGCTTTCTTT	CASSILGRAFNTEAFF
once	TRBV6-5	TRBJ2-3	TRBD1	TGTGCCAGCAGGGAGGCAGGGGGTTCAGATACGCAGTATTTT	CASREAGGSDTQYF
NA	TRBV4-2	TRBJ1-1	NA	TGTGCCAGCAGCCAAGCCAGACAGGAAATGAACACTGAAGCTTTCTTT	CASSQARQEMNTEAFF
NA	TRBV28	TRBJ1-5	NA	TGTGCCAGCAGTCCCTCCCGTTGGACAGCTCATAGCAATCAGCCCCAGCATTTT	CASSPSRWTAHSNQPQHF